The 24 T cell receptor beta chains below were found in one sample sequenced in a study of post-analysis software for immune sequencing data. Study-wide results and caveats: A handful of TRBV segments, including TRBV5-6, TRBV5-1 and TRBV20-1, were more frequent in patients than controls.

Their target antigens are unknown. Each TCR beta cDNA library carried unique molecular identifiers. TCRdb re-called the PCR reads with MiXCR, one entry per CDR3 protein. This sample has approximately 360,000 distinct CDR3 sequences; about a third occur once, and the top ten carry around 15%. Sequenced input: blood. These receptors were taken from a girl aged 5 to 17 with multiple sclerosis.

J is TRBJ2-2 and V is TRBV7-2, with 7 nucleotides matching TRBD1. Germline V gene data show CDR1 as SGHTA and CDR2 as FQGNSA. CDR3 length: 13 residues. Germline trimming cut 7 bases from V and 5 bases from J; bases unmatched to any gene: 4. CDR3 region: CASTPQGTGELFF. For the CDR3, the DNA is TGTGCCAGCACCCCACAGGGGACCGGGGAGCTGTTTTTT.

This clonotype was seen a few times. CDR3 region: CASSLSRRGPFQETQYF. The CDR3 bases are TGTGCCAGCTCACTTTCCCGGCGGGGTCCCTTCCAAGAGACCCAGTACTTC. The rearrangement uses TRBV18 and TRBJ2-7; tentative D call: TRBD2 (6 bases). The J call may not be correct, given that the DNA end is closer to TRBJ2-5. CDR3 length equals 17 residues. Germline CDR1 and CDR2: KGHSH and LQKENI.

The V and J genes are TRBV6-5 and TRBJ2-7, with D possibly being TRBD1 (5 bases). Germline V lookup: CDR1 MNHEY, CDR2 SVGAGI. Trimming shortened V by 8 bases and J by 2 bases, and 13 bases separated the two germline ends. There are 13 residues in the CDR3. CDR3 sequence: CASSPGYPYEQYF. CDR3 bases: TGTGCCAGCTCCCCAGGGTACCCCTACGAGCAGTACTTC.

In this sample, this clonotype turned up a few times. The V call is TRBV6-1, the J call TRBJ1-5; D not resolved. The CDR3 has 13 amino acids. V lost 0 bases and J lost 5, with 5 bases in between. Germline values: CDR1 MNHNS, CDR2 SASEGT. CDR3 DNA: TGTGCCAGCAGTGAAGCGACCCATCAGCCCCAGCATTTT. This sequence encodes CASSEATHQPQHF.

This clonotype has more than one count but fewer than ten. The CDR3 spells CASSHYQGTYEQYF. The CDR3 DNA follows: TGCGCCAGCAGCCATTATCAGGGGACCTACGAGCAGTACTTC. The genes are TRBV5-1 and TRBJ2-7, with a tentative D call TRBD1 (6 bases). This CDR3 comprises 14 residues. Trimming stripped 4 bases from V and 2 bases from J, with 13 bases between. Germline CDR1 reads SGHRS; CDR2 reads YFSETQ.

This chain connects TRBV3-1 to TRBJ2-6; possible D gene TRBD1, 5 bases. The germline gives CDR1 LGHDT, CDR2 YNNKEL (reference sequence). The ends were cut back, 1 base at V and 2 bases at J, with 6 bases in the middle. The CDR3 contains 15 residues. Written as DNA, the CDR3 is TGTGCCAGCAGCCAAGGACAGCCTGGGGCCAACGTCCTGACTTTC. Amino acids: CASSQGQPGANVLTF.

This clonotype came up a few times. The rearrangement joins TRBV12-3 or TRBV12-4 to TRBJ2-5, with TRBD2 identical over 11 bases. The length of the CDR3 is 16 residues. Trimming at V came to 0 bases and at J to 5 bases, leaving 5 bases not matched to a gene. The CDR3 reads CASSLATSGVVETQYF. The CDR3 coding sequence is TGTGCCAGCAGTTTAGCGACTAGCGGGGTAGTGGAGACCCAGTACTTC.

There are a few counts of this clonotype. The V and J genes are TRBV4-3 and TRBJ2-5; TRBD1 or TRBD2 may be the D gene (5 bases each). Between the trimmed V and J ends, which lost 0 bases and 2 bases, there was a span of 10 bases. The CDR3 has 15 residues. Germline V gene data show CDR1 as LGHNA and CDR2 as YSLEER. In DNA form, the CDR3 reads TGCGCCAGCAGCCAAGATCGGGACGAGCAAGAGACCCAGTACTTC. This gives the protein CASSQDRDEQETQYF.

This clonotype was detected a few times. The rearrangement links TRBV6-6 to TRBJ2-3; TRBD1 aligns across 11 bases. The CDR3 is 17 amino acids. Germline CDR1 MNHNY, CDR2 SVGAGI (reference sequence). V was pared by 2 bases and J by 1 base, with 5 bases of the junction left unmatched. The CDR3 sequence is CASSYGQGAVGTDTQYF. The CDR3, as DNA: TGTGCCAGCAGTTACGGACAGGGGGCAGTGGGCACAGATACGCAGTATTTT.

This rearrangement joins TRBV7-2 to TRBJ1-5; 10 bases fit TRBD1. V gave up 3 bases and J gave up 0 bases; unmatched junction bases: 8. The germline CDR1 and CDR2 sequences are SGHTA and FQGNSA. The CDR3 loop spans 18 amino acids. The CDR3 region is CASSFPGQGNPSNQPQHF. DNA of the CDR3: TGTGCCAGCAGCTTCCCGGGACAGGGGAACCCTAGCAATCAGCCCCAGCATTTT.

The chain uses TRBV9 and TRBJ2-7; D uncertain. The V end was cut by 0 bases, the J end by 7 bases, with 14 bases between. This CDR3 spans 14 amino acids. CDR1 and CDR2 (germline): SGDLS, YYNGEE. The CDR3 reads CASSVEANPREQYF. The CDR3 DNA follows: TGTGCCAGCAGCGTAGAGGCCAACCCAAGGGAGCAGTACTTC.

In the case of this clonotype: This clone may be a read error of a much larger clone one base away. The CDR3 nucleotides are TGCAGCGTTGAAGATCGTATGGGACATCCTGGGGATGGGCAGTTCTTC. It yields the protein CSVEDRMGHPGDGQFF. The chain uses TRBV29-1 and TRBJ2-1; D may be TRBD1 (6 bases). The CDR3 contains 16 residues. Looked up from germline, CDR1 is SQVTM and CDR2 is ANQGSEA. V was trimmed by 0 bases and J by 12 bases, leaving 24 bases between them.

This clonotype turned up a few times. V is TRBV20-1 and J is TRBJ2-5, with a tentative D call TRBD2 (6 bases). From germline, CDR1 is DFQATT and CDR2 SNEGSKA (reference sequence). The CDR3 is 11 amino acids. V was clipped by 3 bases and J by 10 bases, with 12 bases between them. The CDR3 spells CSASAGGIQYF. The CDR3 DNA reads TGCAGTGCTAGTGCTGGGGGGATCCAGTACTTC.

The rearrangement uses TRBV6-5 and TRBJ2-3, with D perhaps matching TRBD1 (6 bases). The CDR3 is 15 residues long. Germline CDR1 and CDR2: MNHEY and SVGAGI. V lost 2 bases and J lost 2, with 11 bases in between. In nucleotides, the CDR3 is TGTGCCAGCAGTTACCGTGGGACACTCACAGATACGCAGTATTTT. This encodes CASSYRGTLTDTQYF.

This clonotype has more than one count but fewer than ten. The chain recombines TRBV5-1 with TRBJ2-7, with 9 nucleotides matching TRBD1. This CDR3 region has 14 residues. Trimming cost V 2 bases and J 6 bases; bases outside gene matches: 6. The germline V gene has CDR1 SGHRS and CDR2 YFSETQ. CDR3 bases: TGCGCCAGCAGCTTTCGGGACAGGGAGGGCGAGCAGTACTTC. This encodes CASSFRDREGEQYF. The variable domain in full, with the rest retrieved from reference TRBV5-1 and TRBJ2-7, is KAGVTQTPRYLIKTRGQQVTLSCSPISGHRSVSWYQQTPGQGLQFLFEYFSETQRNKGNFPGRFSGRQFSNSRSEMNVSTLELGDSALYLCASSFRDREGEQYFGPGTRLTVT.

The chain is built from TRBV15 and TRBJ2-4; D perhaps matches TRBD2 (6 bases). The J call may be faulty, since TRBJ2-7 better matches the DNA end. Germline loops: CDR1 LNHNV, CDR2 YYDKDF (reference sequence). The CDR3 sequence is 13 residues long. CDR3 sequence: CATSRDRESEQYF. The CDR3 DNA follows: TGTGCCACCAGCAGAGATCGGGAGTCCGAGCAGTACTTC.

This clonotype was observed a handful of times. V gene TRBV6-1 combines with J gene TRBJ2-7; D unclear. With 4 bases removed from V and 7 bases from J, the gap between germline ends came to 14 bases. This CDR3 has 13 amino acids. The germline V gene encodes CDR1 MNHNS and CDR2 SASEGT. Written as DNA, the CDR3 is TGTGCCAGCAGTGTCGGCGGTGACACGGAGCAGTACTTC. Amino acids: CASSVGGDTEQYF.

The chain links TRBV5-1 to TRBJ2-1; 9 bases match TRBD1. Germline V lookup: CDR1 SGHRS, CDR2 YFSETQ. The CDR3 runs 15 residues. V shed 4 bases and J 10 bases; nucleotides not matched to a gene: 12. The CDR3 region has the DNA TGCGCCAGCAGCACAACTGGACAGGGGATTTACGAGCAGTTCTTC. Protein: CASSTTGQGIYEQFF.

The V and J genes are TRBV6-2 or TRBV6-3 and TRBJ2-7, with a possible D match to TRBD2 (5 bases). This CDR3 is 14 amino acids long. Looked up from germline, CDR1 is MNHEY and CDR2 is SVGEGT. V was pared by 5 bases and J by 0 bases, with 11 bases between. CDR3 region: CASSDRTHSYEQYF. DNA of the CDR3: TGTGCCAGCAGTGACCGGACTCACTCCTACGAGCAGTACTTC.

This clonotype showed up many times. The genes are TRBV7-8 and TRBJ2-7; D unclear. CDR1 and CDR2 from the germline V gene are SGHVS and FQNEAQ. The ends were cut back, 4 bases at V and 7 bases at J, with 8 bases in the middle. This CDR3 comprises 11 residues. CDR3 bases: TGTGCCAGCAGCTCCGCCGGGGAGCAGTACTTC. Residues: CASSSAGEQYF.

CDR3 sequence (DNA): TGTGCCAGCAGCTTAGAATTGCGCGGCCGGGGCCACACCTTC. Its protein is CASSLELRGRGHTF. This chain joins TRBV7-2 and TRBJ1-2, with D perhaps TRBD1 (5 bases). The germline V gene has CDR1 SGHTA and CDR2 FQGNSA. Deletions cut 1 base from V and 12 bases from J, with 18 bases between. CDR3 length equals 14 residues. Based on the CDR3 plus reference TRBV7-2 and TRBJ1-2, the full variable domain is GAGVSQSPSNKVTEKGKDVELRCDPISGHTALYWYRQSLGQGLEFLIYFQGNSAPDKSGLPSDRFSAERTGGSVSTLTIQRTQQEDSAVYLCASSLELRGRGHTFGSGTRLTVV.

The V call is TRBV2, the J call TRBJ2-5; D gene uncertain. V was shortened by 3 bases and J by 5 bases, with 7 bases between the two germline ends. Germline V lookup: CDR1 SNHLY, CDR2 FYNNEI. The CDR3 contains 12 residues. For the CDR3, the DNA is TGTGCCAGCAGTGAGGTCCCGGAGACCCAGTACTTC. Encoded protein: CASSEVPETQYF.

The V gene is TRBV7-9, the J gene TRBJ1-1; D is perhaps TRBD1 (6 bases). There are 14 residues in the CDR3. Trimming shortened V by 2 bases and J by 3 bases, and 10 bases separated the two germline ends. CDR1 SEHNR and CDR2 FQNEAQ come from the germline V gene (reference sequence). The CDR3 loop is CASSLQQGYTEAFF. The CDR3 bases are TGTGCCAGCAGCTTACAACAGGGATACACTGAAGCTTTCTTT.

This chain joins TRBV7-2 and TRBJ2-5; 8 bases match TRBD2. With 5 bases clipped from V and 5 bases from J, the junction kept 7 bases outside the gene matches. This CDR3 is built from 14 residues. Germline CDR1 reads SGHTA; CDR2 reads FQGNSA. This CDR3 reads CASSVGIAGETQYF. The CDR3 DNA reads TGTGCCAGCAGCGTAGGAATAGCGGGGGAGACCCAGTACTTC.